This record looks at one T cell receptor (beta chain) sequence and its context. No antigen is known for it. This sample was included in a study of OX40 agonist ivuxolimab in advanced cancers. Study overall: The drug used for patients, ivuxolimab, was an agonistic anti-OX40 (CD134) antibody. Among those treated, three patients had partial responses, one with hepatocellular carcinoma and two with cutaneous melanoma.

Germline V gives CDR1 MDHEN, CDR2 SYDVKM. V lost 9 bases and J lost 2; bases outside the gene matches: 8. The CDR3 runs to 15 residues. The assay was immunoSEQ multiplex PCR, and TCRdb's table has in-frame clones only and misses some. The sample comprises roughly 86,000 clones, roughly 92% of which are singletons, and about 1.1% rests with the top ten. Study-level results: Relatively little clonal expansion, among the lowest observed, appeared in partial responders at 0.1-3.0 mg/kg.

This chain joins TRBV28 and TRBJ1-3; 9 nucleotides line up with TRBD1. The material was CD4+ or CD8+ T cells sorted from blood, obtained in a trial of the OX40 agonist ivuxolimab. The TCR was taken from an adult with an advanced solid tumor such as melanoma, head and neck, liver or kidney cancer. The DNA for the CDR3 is TGTGCCAGGTGGGACAGGGAGTGGGCTGGAAACACCATATATTTT. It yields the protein CARWDREWAGNTIYF.